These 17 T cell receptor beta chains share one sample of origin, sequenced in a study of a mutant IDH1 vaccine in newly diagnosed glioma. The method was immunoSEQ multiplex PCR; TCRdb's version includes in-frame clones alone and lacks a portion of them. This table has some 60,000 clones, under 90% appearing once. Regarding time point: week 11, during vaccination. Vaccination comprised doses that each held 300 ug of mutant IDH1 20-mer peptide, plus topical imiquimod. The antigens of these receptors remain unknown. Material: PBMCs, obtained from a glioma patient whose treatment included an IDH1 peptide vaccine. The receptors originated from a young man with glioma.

The CDR3 coding sequence is TGTGCCAGCAGCCCCCACGAGTTGGGAAAACTGTTTTTT. Protein sequence: CASSPHELGKLFF. V gene TRBV28 combines with J gene TRBJ1-4; D is unclear. The V and J ends lost 6 bases and 10 bases respectively, with 15 bases between them. The germline gives CDR1 MDHEN, CDR2 SYDVKM. The CDR3 has 13 residues.

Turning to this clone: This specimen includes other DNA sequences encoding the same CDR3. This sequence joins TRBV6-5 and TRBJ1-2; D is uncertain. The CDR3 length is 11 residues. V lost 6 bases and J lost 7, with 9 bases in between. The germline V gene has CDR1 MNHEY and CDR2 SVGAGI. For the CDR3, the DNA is TGTGCCAGCAGCCAAGGCGGTGGCTACACCTTC. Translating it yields CASSQGGGYTF.

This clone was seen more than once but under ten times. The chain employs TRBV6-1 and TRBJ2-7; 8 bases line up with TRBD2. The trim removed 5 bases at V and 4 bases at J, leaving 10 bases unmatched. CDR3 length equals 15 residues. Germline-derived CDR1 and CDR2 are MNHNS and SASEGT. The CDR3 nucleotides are TGTGCCAGCAGTCTTACTCGGGGGGGGCTGTACGAGCAGTACTTC. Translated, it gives CASSLTRGGLYEQYF.

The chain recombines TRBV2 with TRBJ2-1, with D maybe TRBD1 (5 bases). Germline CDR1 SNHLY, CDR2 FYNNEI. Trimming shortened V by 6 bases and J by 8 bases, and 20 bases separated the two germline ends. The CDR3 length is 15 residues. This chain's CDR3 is CASRVGALTGHEQFF. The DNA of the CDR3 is TGTGCCAGCAGGGTTGGGGCCCTAACGGGTCATGAGCAGTTCTTC.

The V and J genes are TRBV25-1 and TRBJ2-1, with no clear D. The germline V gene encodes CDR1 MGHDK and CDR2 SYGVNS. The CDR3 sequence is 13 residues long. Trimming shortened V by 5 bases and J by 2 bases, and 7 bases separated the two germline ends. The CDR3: CASSREPYNEQFF. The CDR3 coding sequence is TGTGCCAGCAGTCGAGAGCCCTACAATGAGCAGTTCTTC.

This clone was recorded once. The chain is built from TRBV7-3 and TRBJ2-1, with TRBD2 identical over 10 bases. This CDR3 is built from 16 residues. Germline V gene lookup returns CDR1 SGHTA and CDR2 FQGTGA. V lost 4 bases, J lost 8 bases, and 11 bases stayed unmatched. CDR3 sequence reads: CASSSLSGGRAHEQFF. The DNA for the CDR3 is TGTGCCAGCAGCTCCCTTAGCGGGGGGCGCGCCCATGAGCAGTTCTTC.

The CDR3 here is CASSRTSFADTQYF. The CDR3 DNA is TGCGCCAGCAGCCGGACTAGTTTCGCAGATACGCAGTATTTT. The chain employs TRBV5-1 and TRBJ2-3; 7 bases match TRBD2. Germline loops: CDR1 SGHRS, CDR2 YFSETQ. The V segment lost 4 bases and the J segment 4 bases; nucleotides outside the gene matches: 6. The CDR3 is 14 residues long.

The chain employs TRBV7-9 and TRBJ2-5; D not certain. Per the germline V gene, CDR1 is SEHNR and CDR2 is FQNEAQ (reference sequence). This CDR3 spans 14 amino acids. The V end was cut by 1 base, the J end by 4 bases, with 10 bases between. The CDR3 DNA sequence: TGTGCCAGCAGCTTAGTGGCGGTTGGAGAGACCCAGTACTTC. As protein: CASSLVAVGETQYF.

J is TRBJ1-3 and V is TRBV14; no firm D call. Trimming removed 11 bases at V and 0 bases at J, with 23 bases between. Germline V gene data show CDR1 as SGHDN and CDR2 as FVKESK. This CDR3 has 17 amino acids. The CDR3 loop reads CAALVSAEQISGNTIYF. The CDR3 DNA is TGTGCCGCATTGGTATCGGCGGAGCAGATCTCTGGAAACACCATATATTTT.

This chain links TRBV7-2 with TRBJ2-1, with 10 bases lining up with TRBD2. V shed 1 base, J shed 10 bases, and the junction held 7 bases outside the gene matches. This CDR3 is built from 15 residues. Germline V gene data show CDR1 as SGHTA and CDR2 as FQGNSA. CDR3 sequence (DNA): TGTGCCAGCAGCTTAGGGAGCGGGGGGGCTTGGGAGCAGTTCTTC. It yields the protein CASSLGSGGAWEQFF.

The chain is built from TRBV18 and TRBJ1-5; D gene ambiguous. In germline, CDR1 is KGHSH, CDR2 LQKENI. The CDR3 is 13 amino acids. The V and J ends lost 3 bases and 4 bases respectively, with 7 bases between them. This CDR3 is CASSPDLNQPQHF. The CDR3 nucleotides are TGTGCCAGCTCACCGGACCTAAATCAGCCCCAGCATTTT.

The CDR3 sequence: CAISGKDRITGELFF. CDR3 bases: TGTGCCATCAGTGGTAAAGACAGAATCACCGGGGAGCTGTTTTTT. The rearrangement joins TRBV10-3 to TRBJ2-2; D might be TRBD1 (5 bases). Trimming pared 4 bases from V and 4 bases from J, leaving 13 bases between. Germline CDR1 is ENHRY and CDR2 is SYGVKD. The length of the CDR3 is 15 residues.

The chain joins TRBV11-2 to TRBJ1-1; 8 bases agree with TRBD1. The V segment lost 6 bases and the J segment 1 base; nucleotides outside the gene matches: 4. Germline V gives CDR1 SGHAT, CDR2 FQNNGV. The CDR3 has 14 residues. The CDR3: CASRLGQANTEAFF. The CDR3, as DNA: TGTGCCAGCAGGTTGGGACAGGCGAACACTGAAGCTTTCTTT.

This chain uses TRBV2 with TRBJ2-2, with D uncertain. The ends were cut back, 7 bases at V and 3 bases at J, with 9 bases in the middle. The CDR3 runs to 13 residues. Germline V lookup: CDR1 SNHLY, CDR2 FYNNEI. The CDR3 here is CASTSMDTGELFF. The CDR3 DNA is TGTGCCAGCACTAGTATGGACACCGGGGAGCTGTTTTTT. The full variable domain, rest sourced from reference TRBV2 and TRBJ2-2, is EPEVTQTPSHQVTQMGQEVILRCVPISNHLYFYWYRQILGQKVEFLVSFYNNEISEKSEIFDDQFSVERPDGSNFTLKIRSTKLEDSAMYFCASTSMDTGELFFGEGSRLTVL.

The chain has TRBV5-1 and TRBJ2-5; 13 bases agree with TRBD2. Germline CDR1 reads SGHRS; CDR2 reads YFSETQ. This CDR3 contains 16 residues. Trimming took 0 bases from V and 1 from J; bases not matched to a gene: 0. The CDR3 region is CASSLGTSGGQETQYF. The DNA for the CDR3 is TGCGCCAGCAGCTTGGGGACTAGCGGGGGCCAAGAGACCCAGTACTTC.

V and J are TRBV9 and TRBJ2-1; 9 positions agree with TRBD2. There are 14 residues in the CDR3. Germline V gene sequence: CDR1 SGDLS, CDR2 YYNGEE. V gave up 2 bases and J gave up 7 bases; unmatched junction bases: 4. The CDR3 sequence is CASSVSGSVNEQFF. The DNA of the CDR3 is TGTGCCAGCAGCGTTAGCGGGAGTGTGAATGAGCAGTTCTTC. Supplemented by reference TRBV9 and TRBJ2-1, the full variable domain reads DSGVTQTPKHLITATGQRVTLRCSPRSGDLSVYWYQQSLDQGLQFLIQYYNGEERAKGNILERFSAQQFPDLHSELNLSSLELGDSALYFCASSVSGSVNEQFFGPGTRLTVL.

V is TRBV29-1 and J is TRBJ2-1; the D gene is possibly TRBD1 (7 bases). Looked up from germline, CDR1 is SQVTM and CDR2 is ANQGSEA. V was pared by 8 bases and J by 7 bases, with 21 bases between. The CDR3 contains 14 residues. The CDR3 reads CSTKGRTGGNEQFF. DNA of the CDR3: TGCAGCACTAAAGGGAGGACAGGCGGGAATGAGCAGTTCTTC.